This TCR beta chain is drawn from a study of blood T cell repertoires in COVID-19. This table comes from immunoSEQ multiplex PCR, and its TCRdb copy is limited to in-frame clones, with some not included. Among 200,000 to 300,000 clones listed, 88% were seen once. Germline lookup yields CDR1 SGHVS and CDR2 FNYEAQ. The CDR3 covers 15 residues. Trimming cost V 5 bases and J 1 base, with 12 bases left between them. V is TRBV7-6 and J is TRBJ1-3, with D possibly TRBD1 on 5 matching bases. The sequenced material came from peripheral blood. The receptor comes from a man between 60 and 70 years old who had recovered from COVID-19. DNA for the CDR3: TGTGCCAGCAGCCCACAGACAGAGTCTGGAAACACCATATATTTT. Translating it yields CASSPQTESGNTIYF. Together with reference TRBV7-6 and TRBJ1-3, the CDR3 gives the full variable domain: GAGVSQSPRYKVTKRGQDVALRCDPISGHVSLYWYRQALGQGPEFLTYFNYEAQQDKSGLPNDRFSAERPEGSISTLTIQRTEQRDSAMYRCASSPQTESGNTIYFGEGSWLTVV.